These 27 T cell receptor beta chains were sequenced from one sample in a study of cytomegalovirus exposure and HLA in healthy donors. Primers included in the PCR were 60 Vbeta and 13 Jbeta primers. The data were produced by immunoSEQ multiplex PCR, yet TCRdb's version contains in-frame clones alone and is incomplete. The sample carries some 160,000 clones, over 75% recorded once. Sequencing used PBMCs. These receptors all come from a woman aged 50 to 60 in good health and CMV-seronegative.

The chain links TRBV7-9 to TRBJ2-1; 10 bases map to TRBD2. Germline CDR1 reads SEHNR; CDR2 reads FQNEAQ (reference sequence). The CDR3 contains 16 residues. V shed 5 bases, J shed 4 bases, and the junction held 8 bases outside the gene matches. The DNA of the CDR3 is TGTGCCAGCAGCCTACTCGGTAGCGGGGGGTACAATGAGCAGTTCTTC. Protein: CASSLLGSGGYNEQFF.

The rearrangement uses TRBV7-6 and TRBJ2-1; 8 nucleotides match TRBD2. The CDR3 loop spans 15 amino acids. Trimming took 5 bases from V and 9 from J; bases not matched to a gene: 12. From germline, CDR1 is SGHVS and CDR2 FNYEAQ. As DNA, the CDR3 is TGTGCCAGCAGCCTCCCCGGGGGGGCCGTAAGTGAGCAGTTCTTC. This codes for CASSLPGGAVSEQFF.

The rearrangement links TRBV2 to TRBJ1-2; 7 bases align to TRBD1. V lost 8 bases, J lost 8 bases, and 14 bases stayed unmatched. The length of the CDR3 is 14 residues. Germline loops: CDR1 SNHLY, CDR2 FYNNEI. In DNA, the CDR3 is TGTGCCAGCCAAAGCAAAGACAGGGAAGGAGGCTACACCTTC. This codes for CASQSKDREGGYTF. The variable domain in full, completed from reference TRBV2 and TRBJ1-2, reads EPEVTQTPSHQVTQMGQEVILRCVPISNHLYFYWYRQILGQKVEFLVSFYNNEISEKSEIFDDQFSVERPDGSNFTLKIRSTKLEDSAMYFCASQSKDREGGYTFGSGTRLTVV.

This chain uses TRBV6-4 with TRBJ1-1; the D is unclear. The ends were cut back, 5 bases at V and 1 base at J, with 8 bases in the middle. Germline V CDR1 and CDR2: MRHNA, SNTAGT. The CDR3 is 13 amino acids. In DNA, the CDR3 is TGTGCCAGCAGTATAGAGGAGAACACTGAAGCTTTCTTT. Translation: CASSIEENTEAFF.

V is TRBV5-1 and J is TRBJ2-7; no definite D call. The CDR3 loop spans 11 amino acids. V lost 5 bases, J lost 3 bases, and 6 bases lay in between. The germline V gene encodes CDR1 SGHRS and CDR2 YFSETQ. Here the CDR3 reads CASRTDYEQYF. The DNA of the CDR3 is TGCGCCAGCAGAACTGACTACGAGCAGTACTTC.

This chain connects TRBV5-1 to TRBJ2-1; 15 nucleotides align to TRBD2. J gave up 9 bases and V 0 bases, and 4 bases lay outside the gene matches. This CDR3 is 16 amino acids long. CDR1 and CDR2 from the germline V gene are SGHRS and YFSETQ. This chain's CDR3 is CASSLAEGLAGGEQFF. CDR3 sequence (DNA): TGCGCCAGCAGCTTGGCCGAGGGACTAGCGGGAGGTGAGCAGTTCTTC. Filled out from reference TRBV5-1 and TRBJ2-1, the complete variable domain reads KAGVTQTPRYLIKTRGQQVTLSCSPISGHRSVSWYQQTPGQGLQFLFEYFSETQRNKGNFPGRFSGRQFSNSRSEMNVSTLELGDSALYLCASSLAEGLAGGEQFFGPGTRLTVL.

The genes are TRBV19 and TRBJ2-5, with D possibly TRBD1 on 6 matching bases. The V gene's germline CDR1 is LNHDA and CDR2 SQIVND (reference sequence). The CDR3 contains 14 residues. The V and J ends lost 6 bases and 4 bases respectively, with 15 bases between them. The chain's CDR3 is CASSHIWGRETQYF. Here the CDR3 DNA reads TGTGCCAGTAGCCATATCTGGGGGCGAGAGACCCAGTACTTC.

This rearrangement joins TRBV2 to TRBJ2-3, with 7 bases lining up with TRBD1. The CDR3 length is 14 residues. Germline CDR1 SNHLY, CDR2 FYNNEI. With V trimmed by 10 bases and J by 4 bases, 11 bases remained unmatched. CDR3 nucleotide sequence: TGTGCCAACCCCTTCAGTACAGGGGCAGATACGCAGTATTTT. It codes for CANPFSTGADTQYF.

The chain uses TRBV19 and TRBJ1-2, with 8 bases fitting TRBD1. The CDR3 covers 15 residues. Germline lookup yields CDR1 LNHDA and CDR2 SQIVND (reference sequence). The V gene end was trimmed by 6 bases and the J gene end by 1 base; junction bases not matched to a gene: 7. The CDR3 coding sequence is TGTGCCAGTAGCCATCGACAGGGGTTTAACTATGGCTACACCTTC. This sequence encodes CASSHRQGFNYGYTF.

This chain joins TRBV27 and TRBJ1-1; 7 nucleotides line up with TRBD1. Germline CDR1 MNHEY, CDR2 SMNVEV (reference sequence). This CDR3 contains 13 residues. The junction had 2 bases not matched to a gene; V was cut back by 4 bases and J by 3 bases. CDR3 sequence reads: CASSSQGYTEAFF. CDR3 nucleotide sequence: TGTGCCAGCAGTTCACAGGGGTACACTGAAGCTTTCTTT.

CDR3 protein: CASSLAEPLDQPQHF. DNA of the CDR3: TGTGCCAGCAGCTTAGCCGAACCGCTAGATCAGCCCCAGCATTTT. This chain uses TRBV7-8 with TRBJ1-5, with D unresolved. This CDR3 is 15 amino acids long. The V and J ends lost 0 bases and 5 bases respectively, with 11 bases between them. The V gene's germline CDR1 is SGHVS and CDR2 FQNEAQ.

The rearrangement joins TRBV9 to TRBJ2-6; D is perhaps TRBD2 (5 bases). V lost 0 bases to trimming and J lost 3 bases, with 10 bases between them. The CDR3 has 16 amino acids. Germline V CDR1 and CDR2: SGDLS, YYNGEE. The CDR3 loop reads CASSVGERVGANVLTF. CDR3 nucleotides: TGTGCCAGCAGCGTAGGTGAGAGGGTTGGGGCCAACGTCCTGACTTTC.

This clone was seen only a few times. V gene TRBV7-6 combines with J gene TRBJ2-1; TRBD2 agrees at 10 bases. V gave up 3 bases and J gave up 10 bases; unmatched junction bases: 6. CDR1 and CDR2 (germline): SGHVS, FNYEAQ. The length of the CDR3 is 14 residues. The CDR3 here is CASSFLAGDHEQFF. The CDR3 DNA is TGTGCCAGCAGCTTTCTAGCGGGAGACCACGAGCAGTTCTTC.

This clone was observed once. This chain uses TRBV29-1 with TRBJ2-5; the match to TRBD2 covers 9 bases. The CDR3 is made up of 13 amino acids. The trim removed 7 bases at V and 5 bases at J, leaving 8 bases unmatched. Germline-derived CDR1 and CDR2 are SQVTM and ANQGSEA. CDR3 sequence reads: CSGRGGAQETQYF. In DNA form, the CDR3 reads TGCAGCGGCCGCGGGGGGGCGCAGGAGACCCAGTACTTC.

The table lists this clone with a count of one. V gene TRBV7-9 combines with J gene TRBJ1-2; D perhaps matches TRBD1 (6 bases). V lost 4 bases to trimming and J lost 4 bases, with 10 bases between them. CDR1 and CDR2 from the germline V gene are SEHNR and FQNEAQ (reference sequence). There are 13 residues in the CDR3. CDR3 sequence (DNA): TGTGCCAGCAGCTCCGGGGGGCGCTATGGCTACACCTTC. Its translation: CASSSGGRYGYTF.

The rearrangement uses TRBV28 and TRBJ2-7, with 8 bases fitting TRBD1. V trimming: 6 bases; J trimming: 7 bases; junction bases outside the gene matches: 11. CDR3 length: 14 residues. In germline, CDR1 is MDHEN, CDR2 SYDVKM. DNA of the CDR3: TGTGCCAGCAGATCGACAGGGGATTCTCGAGAGCAGTACTTC. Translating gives CASRSTGDSREQYF.

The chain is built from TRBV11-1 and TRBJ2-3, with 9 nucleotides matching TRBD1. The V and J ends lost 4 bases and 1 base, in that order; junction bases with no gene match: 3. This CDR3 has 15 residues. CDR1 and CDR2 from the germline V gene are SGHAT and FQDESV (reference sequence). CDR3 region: CASSSDRGGTDTQYF. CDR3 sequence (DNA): TGTGCCAGCAGCTCGGACAGGGGAGGCACAGATACGCAGTATTTT.

In DNA form, the CDR3 reads TGTGCCACCCAGACAGGGGATAATTCACCCCTCCACTTT. Protein sequence: CATQTGDNSPLHF. This chain joins TRBV15 and TRBJ1-6; TRBD1 agrees at 8 bases. The CDR3 runs 13 residues. V gave up 8 bases and J gave up 5 bases; unmatched junction bases: 2. Per germline, CDR1 LNHNV and CDR2 YYDKDF (reference sequence).

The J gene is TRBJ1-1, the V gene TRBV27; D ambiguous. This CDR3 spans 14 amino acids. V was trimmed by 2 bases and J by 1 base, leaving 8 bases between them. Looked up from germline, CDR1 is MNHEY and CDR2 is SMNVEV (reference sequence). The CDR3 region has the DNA TGTGCCAGCAGTTTAAGGAGGGCGAACACTGAAGCTTTCTTT. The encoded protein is CASSLRRANTEAFF.

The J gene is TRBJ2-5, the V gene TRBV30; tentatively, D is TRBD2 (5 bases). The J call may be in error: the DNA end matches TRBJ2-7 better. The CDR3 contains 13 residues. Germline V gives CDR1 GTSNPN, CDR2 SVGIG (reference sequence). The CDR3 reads CAWSAQAGYEQYF. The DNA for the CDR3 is TGTGCCTGGAGTGCCCAGGCGGGCTACGAGCAGTACTTC.

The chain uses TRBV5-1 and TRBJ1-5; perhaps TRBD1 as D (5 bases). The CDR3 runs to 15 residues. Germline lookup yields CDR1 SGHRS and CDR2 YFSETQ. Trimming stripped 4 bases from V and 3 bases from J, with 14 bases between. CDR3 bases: TGCGCCAGCAGCCCCTGGGGGGACCCCAATCAGCCCCAGCATTTT. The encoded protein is CASSPWGDPNQPQHF. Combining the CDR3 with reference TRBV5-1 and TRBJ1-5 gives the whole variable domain KAGVTQTPRYLIKTRGQQVTLSCSPISGHRSVSWYQQTPGQGLQFLFEYFSETQRNKGNFPGRFSGRQFSNSRSEMNVSTLELGDSALYLCASSPWGDPNQPQHFGDGTRLSIL.

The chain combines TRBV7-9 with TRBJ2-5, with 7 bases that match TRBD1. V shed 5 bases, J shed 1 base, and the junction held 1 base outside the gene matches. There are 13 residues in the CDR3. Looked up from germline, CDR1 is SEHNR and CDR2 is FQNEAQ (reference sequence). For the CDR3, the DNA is TGTGCCAGCAGCCGACAGGGCCAAGAGACCCAGTACTTC. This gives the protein CASSRQGQETQYF. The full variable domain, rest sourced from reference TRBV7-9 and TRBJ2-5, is DTGVSQNPRHKITKRGQNVTFRCDPISEHNRLYWYRQTLGQGPEFLTYFQNEAQLEKSRLLSDRFSAERPKGSFSTLEIQRTEQGDSAMYLCASSRQGQETQYFGPGTRLLVL.

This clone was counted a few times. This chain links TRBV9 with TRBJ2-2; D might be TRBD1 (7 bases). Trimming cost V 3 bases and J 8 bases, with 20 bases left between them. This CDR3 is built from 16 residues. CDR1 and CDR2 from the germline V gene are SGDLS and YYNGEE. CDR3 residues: CASSARQGGFVGELFF. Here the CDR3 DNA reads TGTGCCAGCAGCGCCAGACAGGGAGGTTTCGTAGGGGAGCTGTTTTTT.

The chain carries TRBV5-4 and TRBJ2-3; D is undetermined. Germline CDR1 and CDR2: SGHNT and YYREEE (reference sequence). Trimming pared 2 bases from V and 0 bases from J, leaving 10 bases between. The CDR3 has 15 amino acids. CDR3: CASSFTTSSTDTQYF. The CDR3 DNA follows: TGTGCCAGCAGCTTCACAACCTCTAGCACAGATACGCAGTATTTT.

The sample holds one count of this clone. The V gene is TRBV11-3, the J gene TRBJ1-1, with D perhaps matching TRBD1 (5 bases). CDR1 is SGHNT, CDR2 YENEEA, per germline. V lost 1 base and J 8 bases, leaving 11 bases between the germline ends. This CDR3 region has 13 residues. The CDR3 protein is CASSLGPTAEAFF. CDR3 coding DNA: TGTGCCAGCAGCTTAGGACCGACAGCAGAAGCTTTCTTT.

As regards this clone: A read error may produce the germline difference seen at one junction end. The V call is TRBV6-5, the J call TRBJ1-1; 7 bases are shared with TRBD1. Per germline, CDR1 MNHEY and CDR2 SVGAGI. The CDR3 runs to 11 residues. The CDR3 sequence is CASSYQGQSLF. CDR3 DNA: TGTGCCAGCAGTTACCAGGGACAGTCCCTATTT.

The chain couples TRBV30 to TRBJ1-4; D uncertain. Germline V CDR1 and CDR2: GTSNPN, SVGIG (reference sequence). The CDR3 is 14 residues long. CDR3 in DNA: TGTGCTGCGATCGACACCCGGAGGGAAGAAAAACTGTTTTTT. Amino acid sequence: CAAIDTRREEKLFF.